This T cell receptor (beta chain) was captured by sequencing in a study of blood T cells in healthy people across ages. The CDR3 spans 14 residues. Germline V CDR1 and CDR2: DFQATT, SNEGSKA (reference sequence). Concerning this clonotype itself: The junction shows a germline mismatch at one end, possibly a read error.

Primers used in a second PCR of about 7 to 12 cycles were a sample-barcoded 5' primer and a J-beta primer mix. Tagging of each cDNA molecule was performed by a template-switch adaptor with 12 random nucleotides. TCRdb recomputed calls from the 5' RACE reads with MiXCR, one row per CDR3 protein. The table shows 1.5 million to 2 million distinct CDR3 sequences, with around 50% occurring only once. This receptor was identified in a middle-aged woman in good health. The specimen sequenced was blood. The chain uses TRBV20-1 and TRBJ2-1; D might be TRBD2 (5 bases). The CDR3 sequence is CGASPVGTYNEQFF. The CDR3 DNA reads TGCGGTGCTAGCCCGGTAGGGACCTACAATGAGCAGTTCTTC.